The 10 T cell receptor beta chains in this list originate from one sample, sequenced in a study of blood T cell repertoires in COVID-19. Assay used: immunoSEQ multiplex PCR; TCRdb lists only in-frame clones, some missing. The repertoire holds around 140,000 clones, over 75% seen once, with 44% in the top ten. Input material: peripheral blood. The receptors here all came from a human donor in a cohort sampled during active COVID-19.

The rearrangement joins TRBV12-5 to TRBJ1-2; D might be TRBD1 (6 bases). Germline V CDR1 and CDR2: LGHNT, FRNRAP. The germline V and J ends were trimmed by 2 bases and 8 bases, with 21 bases remaining between them. CDR3 length equals 16 residues. The CDR3 protein is CASGLLRPTGFKGYTF. DNA for the CDR3: TGTGCTAGTGGTTTGCTCCGTCCGACAGGCTTTAAGGGCTACACCTTC.

About this clone: This CDR3 is also generated by other DNA sequences in the sample. The chain carries TRBV5-1 and TRBJ1-5; no clear D gene. Trimming stripped 1 base from V and 1 base from J, with 6 bases between. The length of the CDR3 is 14 residues. Germline CDR1 reads SGHRS; CDR2 reads YFSETQ. CDR3: CASSLSGSNQPQHF. As DNA, the CDR3 is TGCGCCAGCAGCTTGTCGGGGAGCAATCAGCCCCAGCATTTT.

This clone appeared a few times. The chain combines TRBV4-1 with TRBJ1-2, with a weak D call TRBD1 (5 bases). V lost 0 bases and J lost 8, with 13 bases in between. The CDR3 is 14 amino acids. Germline CDR1 MGHRA, CDR2 YSYEKL. CDR3 loop: CASSQDRELYGYTF. The CDR3, as DNA: TGCGCCAGCAGCCAAGACAGGGAACTTTACGGCTACACCTTC.

Concerning this clone: The sample holds other DNA sequences that translate to the same CDR3. The gene calls are TRBV2 and TRBJ2-3, with 11 nucleotides matching TRBD1. V shed 3 bases, J shed 4 bases, and the junction held 0 bases outside the gene matches. CDR1 and CDR2 from the germline V gene are SNHLY and FYNNEI. CDR3 size: 14 residues. This chain's CDR3 is CASSEDRGPDTQYF. CDR3 nucleotides: TGTGCCAGCAGTGAGGACAGGGGGCCAGATACGCAGTATTTT.

The chain employs TRBV20-1 and TRBJ2-5; TRBD2 matches 14 bases. Germline CDR1 is DFQATT and CDR2 is SNEGSKA (reference sequence). Trimming removed 3 bases from V and 1 base from J; junction bases left unmatched: 7. There are 17 residues in the CDR3. CDR3 DNA sequence: TGCAGTGCTAGTGGACTAGCGGGGGGCCTGGGCCAAGAGACCCAGTACTTC. It is translated as CSASGLAGGLGQETQYF.

V gene TRBV14 combines with J gene TRBJ2-1; 8 bases are a match to TRBD1. Per the germline V gene, CDR1 is SGHDN and CDR2 is FVKESK. The J segment lost 5 bases and the V segment lost 3 bases, leaving 6 bases of the junction unmatched. The CDR3 runs 15 residues. CDR3 nucleotides: TGTGCCAGCAGCCACACAGGGGGTAATAACAATGAGCAGTTCTTC. Translating it yields CASSHTGGNNNEQFF.

The chain is built from TRBV11-2 and TRBJ2-7; no clear D gene. CDR3 length: 15 amino acids. Trimming pared 0 bases from V and 0 bases from J, leaving 9 bases between. Germline V gene sequence: CDR1 SGHAT, CDR2 FQNNGV. The CDR3 DNA sequence: TGTGCCAGCAGCTTAGACAGGATTAACTCCTACGAGCAGTACTTC. Amino acid sequence: CASSLDRINSYEQYF.

This clone was counted at least ten times. The chain joins TRBV5-4 to TRBJ1-2, with 7 bases aligning to TRBD1. The trim removed 0 bases at V and 5 bases at J, leaving 4 bases unmatched. Germline V gene lookup returns CDR1 SGHNT and CDR2 YYREEE (reference sequence). The CDR3 runs 14 residues. CDR3 protein: CASSLENRGYGYTF. In nucleotides, the CDR3 is TGTGCCAGCAGCTTGGAAAACAGGGGTTATGGCTACACCTTC.

The chain combines TRBV15 with TRBJ2-2; the D gene is possibly TRBD1 (5 bases). The CDR3 has 12 residues. The germline CDR1 and CDR2 sequences are LNHNV and YYDKDF (reference sequence). Trimming pared 8 bases from V and 7 bases from J, leaving 11 bases between. CDR3 amino acids: CATSTGNGELFF. The CDR3 bases are TGTGCCACCTCCACAGGAAACGGGGAGCTGTTTTTT.

This clone was picked up one time. This chain links TRBV11-2 with TRBJ2-7; 10 bases agree with TRBD2. This CDR3 is 14 amino acids long. Germline trimming cut 6 bases from V and 2 bases from J; bases unmatched to any gene: 4. Germline assignment: CDR1 SGHAT and CDR2 FQNNGV. CDR3 loop: CASSSGGLPYEQYV. The CDR3 nucleotides are TGTGCCAGCAGTAGCGGGGGGCTCCCCTACGAGCAGTACGTC.